Included here is one T cell receptor (beta chain) sequence, with context. Its target is unknown. V was pared by 4 bases and J by 4 bases, with 10 bases of the junction left unmatched. The CDR3 is 16 residues long. Germline lookup yields CDR1 LGHNA and CDR2 YSLEER. The data were obtained in a study of cytomegalovirus exposure and HLA in healthy donors. Broader study findings: Three of the chains that were CMV-associated were confirmed in vitro to be specific for CMV antigens.

Libraries were prepared by immunoSEQ multiplex PCR; TCRdb keeps only in-frame clonotypes and omits some of them. This sample carries approximately 160,000 clones, roughly 83% of them seen once, and the ten largest clones take about 9.4%. The sample comprised PBMCs. The V and J genes are TRBV4-3 and TRBJ2-3; 8 nucleotides match TRBD1. The TCR originated in a man between 25 and 39 years old in good health and CMV-seropositive. The CDR3 nucleotides are TGCGCCAGCAGCCTCCAGACAGGGGCAGGCCCAGATACGCAGTATTTT. Its translation: CASSLQTGAGPDTQYF.